Given below is one T cell receptor beta chain in context. What it binds is not known. The data derive from a study of shared clonotypes between healthy human individuals. Study findings and constraints: In having few donors, the study represented limited genetic and exposure-history diversity.

The healthy adult donors were HIV-negative and reported no recent acute infections or vaccinations. Donors were Caucasian adults residing in Nashville, Tennessee, USA. Investigators spread the genomic DNA of each subset evenly over several immunoSEQ plates. The table came from immunoSEQ multiplex PCR; TCRdb's copy has only in-frame clones and leaves some out. Of fewer than 500,000 clones listed, approximately 79% are singletons. The CDR3 consists of 19 residues. Trimming at V came to 2 bases and at J to 1 base, leaving 11 bases not matched to a gene. The germline CDR1 and CDR2 sequences are SGHAT and FQNNGV.

The V and J genes are TRBV11-2 and TRBJ2-6; 7 bases are a match to TRBD2. The origin of this receptor is a woman between 40 and 55 years old in good health. Some clones in this sample may be carry-over from other donors' samples. Sequencing was performed on PBMCs. Here the CDR3 DNA reads TGTGCCAGCAGCTTACGGCCGACGGGGGAGGGGTCTGGGGCCAACGTCCTGACTTTC. It yields the protein CASSLRPTGEGSGANVLTF.